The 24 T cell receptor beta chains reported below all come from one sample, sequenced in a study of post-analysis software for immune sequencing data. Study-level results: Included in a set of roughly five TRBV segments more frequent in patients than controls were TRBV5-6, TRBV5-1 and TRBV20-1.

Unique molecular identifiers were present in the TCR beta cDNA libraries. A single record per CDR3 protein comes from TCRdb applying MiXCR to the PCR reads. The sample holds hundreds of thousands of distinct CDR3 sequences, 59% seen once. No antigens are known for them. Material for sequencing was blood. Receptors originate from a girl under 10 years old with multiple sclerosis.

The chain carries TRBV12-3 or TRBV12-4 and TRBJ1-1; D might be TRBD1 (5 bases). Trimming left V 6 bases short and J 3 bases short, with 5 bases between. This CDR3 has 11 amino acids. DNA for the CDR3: TGTGCCAGCAGGGGGGACACTGAAGCTTTCTTT. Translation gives CASRGDTEAFF.

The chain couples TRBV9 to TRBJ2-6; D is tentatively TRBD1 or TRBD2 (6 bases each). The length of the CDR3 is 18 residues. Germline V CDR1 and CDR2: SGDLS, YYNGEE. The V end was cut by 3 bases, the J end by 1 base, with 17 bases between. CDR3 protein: CASSDQGRGASGANVLTF. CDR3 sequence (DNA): TGTGCCAGCAGCGACCAGGGAAGGGGGGCATCTGGGGCCAACGTCCTGACTTTC.

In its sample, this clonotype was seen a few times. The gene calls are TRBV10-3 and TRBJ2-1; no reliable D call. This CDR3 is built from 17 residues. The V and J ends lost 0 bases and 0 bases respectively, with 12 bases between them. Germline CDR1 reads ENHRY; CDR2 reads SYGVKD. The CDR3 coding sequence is TGTGCCATCAGTGAGTCTAGACGGGCCAGCTCCTACAATGAGCAGTTCTTC. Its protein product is CAISESRRASSYNEQFF.

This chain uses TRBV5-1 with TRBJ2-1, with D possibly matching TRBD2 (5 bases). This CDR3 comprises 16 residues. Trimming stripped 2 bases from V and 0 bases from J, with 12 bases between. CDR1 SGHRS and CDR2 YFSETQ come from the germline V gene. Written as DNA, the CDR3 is TGCGCCAGCAGCTTTGTCCCTGCGGGCTCCTACAATGAGCAGTTCTTC. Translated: CASSFVPAGSYNEQFF.

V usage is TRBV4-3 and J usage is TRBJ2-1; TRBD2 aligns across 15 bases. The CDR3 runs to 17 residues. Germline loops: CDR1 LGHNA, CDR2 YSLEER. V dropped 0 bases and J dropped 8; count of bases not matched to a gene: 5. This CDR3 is CASSQDGTSGGFHEQFF. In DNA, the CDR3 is TGCGCCAGCAGCCAAGACGGGACTAGCGGGGGGTTCCATGAGCAGTTCTTC.

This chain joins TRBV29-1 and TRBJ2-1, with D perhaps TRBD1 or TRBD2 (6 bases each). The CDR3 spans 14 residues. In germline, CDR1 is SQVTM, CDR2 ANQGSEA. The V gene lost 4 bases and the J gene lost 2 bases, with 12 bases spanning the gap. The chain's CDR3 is CSVAQGRTYNEQFF. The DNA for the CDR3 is TGCAGCGTTGCGCAGGGGAGGACCTACAATGAGCAGTTCTTC.

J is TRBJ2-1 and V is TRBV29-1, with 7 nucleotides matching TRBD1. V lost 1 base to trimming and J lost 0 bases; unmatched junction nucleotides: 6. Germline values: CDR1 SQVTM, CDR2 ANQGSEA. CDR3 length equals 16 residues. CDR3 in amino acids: CSVEGAGGSSYNEQFF. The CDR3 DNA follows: TGCAGCGTTGAAGGAGCAGGGGGTAGCTCCTACAATGAGCAGTTCTTC.

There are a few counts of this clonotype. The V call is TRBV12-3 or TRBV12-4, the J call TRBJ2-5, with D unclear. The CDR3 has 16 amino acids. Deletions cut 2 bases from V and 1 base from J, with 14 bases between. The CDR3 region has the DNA TGTGCCAGCAGTTTAACGGAGCCGGACGCCCAAGAGACCCAGTACTTC. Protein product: CASSLTEPDAQETQYF.

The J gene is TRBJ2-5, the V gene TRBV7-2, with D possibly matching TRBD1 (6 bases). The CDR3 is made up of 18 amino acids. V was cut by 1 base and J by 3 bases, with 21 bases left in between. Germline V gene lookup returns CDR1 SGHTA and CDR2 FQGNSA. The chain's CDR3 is CASSLDWAQGGFKETQYF. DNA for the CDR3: TGTGCCAGCAGCTTAGATTGGGCCCAAGGGGGTTTTAAAGAGACCCAGTACTTC.

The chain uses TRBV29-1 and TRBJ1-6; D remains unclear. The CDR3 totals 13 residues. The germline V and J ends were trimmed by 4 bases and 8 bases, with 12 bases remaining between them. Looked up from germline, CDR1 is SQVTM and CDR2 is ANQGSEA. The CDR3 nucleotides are TGCAGCGTTGCCCTCTTAGTCGATTCACCCCTCCACTTT. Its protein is CSVALLVDSPLHF. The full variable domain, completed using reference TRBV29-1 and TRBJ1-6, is SAVISQKPSRDICQRGTSLTIQCQVDSQVTMMFWYRQQPGQSLTLIATANQGSEATYESGFVIDKFPISRPNLTFSTLTVSNMSPEDSSIYLCSVALLVDSPLHFGNGTRLTVT.

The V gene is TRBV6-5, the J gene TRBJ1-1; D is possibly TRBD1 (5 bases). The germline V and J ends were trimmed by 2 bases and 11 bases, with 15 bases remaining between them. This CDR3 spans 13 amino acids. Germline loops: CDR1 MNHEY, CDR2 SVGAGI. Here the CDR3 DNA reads TGTGCCAGCAGTTACCTCGGGGGTAAGAGGGCTTTCTTT. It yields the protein CASSYLGGKRAFF.

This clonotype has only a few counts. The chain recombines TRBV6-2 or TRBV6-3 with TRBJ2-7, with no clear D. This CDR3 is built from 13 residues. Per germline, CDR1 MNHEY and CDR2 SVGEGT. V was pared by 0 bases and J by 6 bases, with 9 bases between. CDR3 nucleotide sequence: TGTGCCAGCAGTTACTCGGTACTCCTCGAGCAGTACTTC. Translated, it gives CASSYSVLLEQYF.

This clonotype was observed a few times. CDR3: CASSPGGRAQETQYF. CDR3 coding DNA: TGTGCCAGCAGTCCCGGTGGACGAGCACAAGAGACCCAGTACTTC. The V gene is TRBV7-9, the J gene TRBJ2-5, with D uncertain. The CDR3 spans 15 residues. Germline V gene sequence: CDR1 SEHNR, CDR2 FQNEAQ (reference sequence). V was clipped by 6 bases and J by 2 bases, with 16 bases between them.

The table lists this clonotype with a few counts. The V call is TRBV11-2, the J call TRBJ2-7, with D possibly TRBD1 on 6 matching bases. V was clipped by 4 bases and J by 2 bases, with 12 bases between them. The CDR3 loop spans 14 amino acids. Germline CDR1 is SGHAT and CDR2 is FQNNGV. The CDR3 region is CASSSGAKTYEQYF. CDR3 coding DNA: TGTGCCAGCAGCTCAGGGGCAAAGACCTACGAGCAGTACTTC.

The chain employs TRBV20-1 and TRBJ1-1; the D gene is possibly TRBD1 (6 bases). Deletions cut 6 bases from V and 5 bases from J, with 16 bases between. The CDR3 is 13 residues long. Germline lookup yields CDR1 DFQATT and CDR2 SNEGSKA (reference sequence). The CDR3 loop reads CSASGQGWTEAFF. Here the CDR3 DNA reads TGCAGTGCCTCGGGCCAGGGGTGGACTGAAGCTTTCTTT.

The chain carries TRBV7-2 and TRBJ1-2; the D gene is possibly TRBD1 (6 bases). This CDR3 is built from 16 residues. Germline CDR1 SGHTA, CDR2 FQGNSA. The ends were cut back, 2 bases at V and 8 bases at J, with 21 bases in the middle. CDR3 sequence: CASSLRVSGGTEGYTF. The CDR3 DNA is TGTGCCAGCAGCTTAAGGGTATCTGGGGGCACAGAGGGCTACACCTTC.

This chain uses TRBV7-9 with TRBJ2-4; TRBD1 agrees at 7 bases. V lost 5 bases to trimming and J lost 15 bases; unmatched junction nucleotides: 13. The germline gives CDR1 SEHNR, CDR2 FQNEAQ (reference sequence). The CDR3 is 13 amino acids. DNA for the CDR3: TGTGCCAGCAGCCCCACCGACAGGGTGCGTCGGTACTTC. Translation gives CASSPTDRVRRYF.

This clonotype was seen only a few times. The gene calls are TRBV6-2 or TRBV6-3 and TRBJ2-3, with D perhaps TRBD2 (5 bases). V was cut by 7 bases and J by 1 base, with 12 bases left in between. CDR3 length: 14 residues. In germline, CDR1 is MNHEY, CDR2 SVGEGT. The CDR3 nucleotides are TGTGCCAGCATTTCACGGCGGGGCACAGATACGCAGTATTTT. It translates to CASISRRGTDTQYF.

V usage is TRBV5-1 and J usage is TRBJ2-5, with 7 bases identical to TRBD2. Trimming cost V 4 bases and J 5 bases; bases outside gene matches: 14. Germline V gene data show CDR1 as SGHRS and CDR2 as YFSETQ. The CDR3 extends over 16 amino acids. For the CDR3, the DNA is TGCGCCAGCAGCAACACCCTGACTAGCCCTGCGGAGACCCAGTACTTC. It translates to CASSNTLTSPAETQYF.

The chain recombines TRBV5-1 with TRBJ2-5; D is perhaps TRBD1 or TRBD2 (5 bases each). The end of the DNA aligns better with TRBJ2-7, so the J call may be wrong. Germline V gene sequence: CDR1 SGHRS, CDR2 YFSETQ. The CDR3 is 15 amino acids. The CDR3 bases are TGCGCCAGCAGCTTGGGCGGTGGGACGGACTACGAGCAGTACTTC. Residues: CASSLGGGTDYEQYF.

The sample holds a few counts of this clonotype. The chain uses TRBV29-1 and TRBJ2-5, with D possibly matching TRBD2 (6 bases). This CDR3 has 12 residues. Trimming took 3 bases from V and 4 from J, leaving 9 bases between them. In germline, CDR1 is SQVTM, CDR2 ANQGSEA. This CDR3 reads CSVDMGGETQYF. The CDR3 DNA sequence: TGCAGCGTTGATATGGGAGGAGAGACCCAGTACTTC. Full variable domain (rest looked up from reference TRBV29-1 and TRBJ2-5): SAVISQKPSRDICQRGTSLTIQCQVDSQVTMMFWYRQQPGQSLTLIATANQGSEATYESGFVIDKFPISRPNLTFSTLTVSNMSPEDSSIYLCSVDMGGETQYFGPGTRLLVL.

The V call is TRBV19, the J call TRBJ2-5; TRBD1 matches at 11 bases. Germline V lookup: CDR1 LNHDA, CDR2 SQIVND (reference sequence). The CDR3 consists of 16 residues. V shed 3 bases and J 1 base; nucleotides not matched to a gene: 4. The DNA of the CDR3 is TGTGCCAGTAGTATCGAGGACAGGGGGCCCCAAGAGACCCAGTACTTC. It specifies CASSIEDRGPQETQYF.

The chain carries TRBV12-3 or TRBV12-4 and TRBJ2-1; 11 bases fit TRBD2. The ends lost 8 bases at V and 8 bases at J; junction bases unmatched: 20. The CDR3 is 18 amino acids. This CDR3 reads CASAIGGLAGGRVDEQFF. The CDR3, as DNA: TGTGCCAGCGCTATAGGCGGGCTAGCGGGGGGCCGGGTGGATGAGCAGTTCTTC.

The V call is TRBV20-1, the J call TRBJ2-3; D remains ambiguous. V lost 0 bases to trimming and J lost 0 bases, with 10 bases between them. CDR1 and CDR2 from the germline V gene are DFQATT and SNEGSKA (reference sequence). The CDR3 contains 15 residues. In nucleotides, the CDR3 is TGCAGTGCTAGAGATCATCTTACTAGCACAGATACGCAGTATTTT. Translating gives CSARDHLTSTDTQYF.